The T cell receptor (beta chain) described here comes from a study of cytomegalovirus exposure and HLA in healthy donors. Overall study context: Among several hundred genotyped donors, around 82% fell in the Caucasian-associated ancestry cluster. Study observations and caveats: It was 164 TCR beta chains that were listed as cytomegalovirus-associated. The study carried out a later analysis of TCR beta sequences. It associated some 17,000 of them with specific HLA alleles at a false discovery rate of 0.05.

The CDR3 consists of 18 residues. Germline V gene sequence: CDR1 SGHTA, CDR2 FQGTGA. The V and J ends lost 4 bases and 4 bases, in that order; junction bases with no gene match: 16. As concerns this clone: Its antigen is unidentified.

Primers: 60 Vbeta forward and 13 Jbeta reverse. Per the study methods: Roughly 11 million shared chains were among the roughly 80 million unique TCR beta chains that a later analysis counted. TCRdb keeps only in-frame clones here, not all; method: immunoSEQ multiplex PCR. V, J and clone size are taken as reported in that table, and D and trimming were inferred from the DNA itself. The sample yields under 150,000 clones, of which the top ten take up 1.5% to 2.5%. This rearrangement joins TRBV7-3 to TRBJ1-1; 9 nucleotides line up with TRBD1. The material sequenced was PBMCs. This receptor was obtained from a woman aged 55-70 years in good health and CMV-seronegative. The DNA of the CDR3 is TGTGCCAGCAGCTCCGCCGGGACAGGGAGCAGAATGAGCACTGAAGCTTTCTTT. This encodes CASSSAGTGSRMSTEAFF. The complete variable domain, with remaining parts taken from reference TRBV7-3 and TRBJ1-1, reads GAGVSQTPSNKVTEKGKYVELRCDPISGHTALYWYRQSLGQGPEFLIYFQGTGAADDSGLPNDRFFAVRPEGSVSTLKIQRTERGDSAVYLCASSSAGTGSRMSTEAFFGQGTRLTVV.